This entry lists 17 T cell receptor beta chains sequenced from one sample in a study of tumor-infiltrating lymphocytes in primary liver carcinoma. A primer in the constant region served to generate TCR beta cDNA from 450 to 600 ng of total RNA. Researchers made the TCR beta libraries by running three nested multiplex PCR rounds with slightly modified ARM-PCR. The first two PCR rounds, nine to ten cycles each, used TRBV1-TRBV30 forward primers and a C-beta reverse primer. TCRdb independently ran MiXCR on the multiplex PCR reads; one entry per CDR3 protein. This sample has 24,000 or so distinct CDR3 sequences; approximately 71% occur once, and the top ten carry about 30%. The 20-30 mg bulk tissue piece was not sorted before simultaneous RNA and DNA extraction. Sequencing used liver tumor tissue from sampling region 5. Subset given: tumor region T5, tumor centre. Receptors originate from a woman aged 25 to 39 with primary liver carcinoma and hepatitis B virus infection.

On this clonotype itself: The germline gene is not matched at one end of the junction; a read error may be the cause. This chain links TRBV11-2 with TRBJ2-2; D is ambiguous. Germline V gives CDR1 SGHAT, CDR2 FQNNGV. The CDR3 has 16 amino acids. The CDR3 sequence: CTSSLAGFAYTGELFF. The CDR3 DNA is TGTACCAGCAGCTTAGCTGGGTTCGCGTACACGGGGGAGCTGTTTTTT.

To note about this clonotype: An end of the junction differs from the germline gene, which may be a read error. The chain links TRBV28 to TRBJ1-1; a weak D match, TRBD1 (5 bases). The CDR3 is 18 amino acids. Germline-derived CDR1 and CDR2 are MDHEN and SYDVKM. The CDR3 here is CVSSSPGTAKRMNTEALF. CDR3 in DNA: TGTGTCAGCAGTTCCCCCGGGACCGCGAAGCGTATGAACACTGAAGCTCTCTTT.

On this clonotype: Its ends do not fully match the called genes, so a read error is possible. This chain links TRBV4-1 with TRBJ2-1; D is perhaps TRBD2 (6 bases). Germline loops: CDR1 MGHRA, CDR2 YSYEKL. This CDR3 is 15 amino acids long. CDR3 nucleotides: TGCGCCAGCAGCCAAGATGGCCTAGCGAGGGATGGGCAGATCTTC. Translating it yields CASSQDGLARDGQIF.

The genes are TRBV29-1 and TRBJ2-1; tentative D call: TRBD1 (6 bases). CDR1 and CDR2 from the germline V gene are SQVTM and ANQGSEA. This CDR3 contains 14 residues. The CDR3: CSAVTGISSNEQFF. In DNA, the CDR3 is TGCAGTGCCGTGACAGGAATAAGTTCCAATGAGCAGTTCTTC.

Comment on this clonotype: A much more abundant neighbour one base away suggests this may be a read error. The chain combines TRBV19 with TRBJ1-5; TRBD1 aligns across 7 bases. This CDR3 has 13 amino acids. Germline CDR1 is LNHDA and CDR2 is SQIVND (reference sequence). V was clipped by 11 bases and J by 4 bases; unmatched bases: 8. CDR3 region: CARTQGENQPQHF. CDR3 coding DNA: TGTGCCCGTACCCAGGGGGAAAATCAGCCCCAGCATTTT.

With regard to this clonotype: The junction differs from germline at one of its ends, possibly a read error. The chain has TRBV10-3 and TRBJ2-5; no clear D. Per germline, CDR1 ENHRY and CDR2 SYGVKD. CDR3 length equals 15 residues. The CDR3 sequence: CAIGELATRQETQYF. The DNA of the CDR3 is TGTGCCATCGGTGAGTTGGCCACCAGACAAGAGACCCAGTACTTC.

Worth noting for this clonotype: A read error may be the cause here, since a much bigger clone is one base away. The chain uses TRBV5-1 and TRBJ2-2, with a weak D call TRBD2 (5 bases). The CDR3 totals 16 residues. Looked up from germline, CDR1 is SGHRS and CDR2 is YFSETQ. This CDR3 is CASSLTDRPNTGELPF. As DNA, the CDR3 is TGCGCCAGCAGCTTGACGGACCGACCGAACACCGGGGAGCTGCCTTTT. The full variable domain, in which reference TRBV5-1 and TRBJ2-2 provide the parts outside the CDR3, is KAGVTQTPRYLIKTRGQQVTLSCSPISGHRSVSWYQQTPGQGLQFLFEYFSETQRNKGNFPGRFSGRQFSNSRSEMNVSTLELGDSALYLCASSLTDRPNTGELPFGEGSRLTVL.

About this clonotype itself: This is likely a read error, given that the CDR3 carries no conserved phenylalanine or tryptophan at its end. The V gene is TRBV14, the J gene TRBJ1-1; D call uncertain. Trimming pared 6 bases from V and 0 bases from J, leaving 11 bases between. The CDR3 is 14 amino acids. From germline, CDR1 is SGHDN and CDR2 FVKESK. CDR3 sequence: CASSPPGMNTEAFL. CDR3 nucleotide sequence: TGTGCCAGCAGTCCCCCCGGCATGAACACTGAAGCTTTCCTT.

Details on this clonotype: At one end, the junction sequence differs from germline, possibly due to a read error. The chain recombines TRBV6-1 with TRBJ2-7; possibly TRBD2 for D (6 bases). Germline loops: CDR1 MNHNS, CDR2 SASEGT. The CDR3 runs to 15 residues. This chain's CDR3 is CTSSGSLGIGGEPYF. CDR3 sequence (DNA): TGTACCAGCAGTGGGAGTCTGGGGATAGGAGGGGAGCCGTACTTC.

Concerning this clonotype itself: Relative to the germline gene, one junction end is altered; a read error may explain this. The CDR3 nucleotides are TGCGCCAACAGCTTGGGCCACCGGGGCAGAGCGGCCGGGGAGCTGTTTTTT. Residues: CANSLGHRGRAAGELFF. V usage is TRBV5-1 and J usage is TRBJ2-2, with D perhaps being TRBD1 or TRBD2 (5 bases each). This CDR3 spans 17 amino acids. In germline, CDR1 is SGHRS, CDR2 YFSETQ.

V usage is TRBV5-6 and J usage is TRBJ1-5, with D possibly matching TRBD1 (6 bases). CDR3 length: 14 amino acids. The V end lost 6 bases, the J end lost 2 bases, and 12 bases lay between the germline ends. Germline V gene data show CDR1 as SGHDT and CDR2 as YYEEEE. CDR3: CASITGGGNQPQHF. Written as DNA, the CDR3 is TGTGCCAGCATCACGGGGGGCGGCAATCAGCCCCAGCATTTT.

With regard to this clonotype: An end of the junction does not agree with germline; a read error may underlie this. The chain is built from TRBV10-3 and TRBJ2-1; maybe TRBD2 (6 bases). The germline V gene has CDR1 ENHRY and CDR2 SYGVKD. The CDR3 extends over 16 amino acids. CDR3 nucleotides: TGTGCCATCGGTGAATCGGCAACGGGAGCCTACAATGAGCAGTTCTTC. Its protein product is CAIGESATGAYNEQFF.

This rearrangement joins TRBV11-2 to TRBJ1-1; 12 nucleotides align to TRBD1. The germline gives CDR1 SGHAT, CDR2 FQNNGV. The CDR3 is made up of 20 amino acids. The J segment lost 2 bases and the V segment lost 9 bases, leaving 22 bases of the junction unmatched. The CDR3 DNA reads as TGTGCCAGTAGCACTCGGGACAGGGGGCGCGAGAGGTGGAGTAACACTGAAGCTTTCTTT. Translated, it gives CASSTRDRGRERWSNTEAFF.

On this clonotype: At one end, the junction sequence differs from germline, possibly due to a read error. V is TRBV7-8 and J is TRBJ1-4; 7 positions agree with TRBD1. In germline, CDR1 is SGHVS, CDR2 FQNEAQ. CDR3 length: 15 residues. CDR3 loop: CANSSNRGKSEKLFF. DNA for the CDR3: TGTGCCAACAGCTCCAACAGGGGTAAATCCGAAAAACTGTTTTTT.

The V call is TRBV11-2, the J call TRBJ1-2; TRBD1 agrees at 9 bases. The V segment lost 1 base and the J segment 7 bases; nucleotides outside the gene matches: 7. This CDR3 comprises 15 residues. Germline V gene lookup returns CDR1 SGHAT and CDR2 FQNNGV. CDR3 sequence: CASSLVGTGRSGYTF. For the CDR3, the DNA is TGTGCCAGCAGCTTAGTCGGGACAGGGAGGAGTGGCTACACCTTC.

This chain joins TRBV28 and TRBJ2-3; D is unresolved. V dropped 7 bases and J dropped 6 bases, with 14 bases sitting between them. The CDR3 consists of 13 residues. Germline V gene data show CDR1 as MDHEN and CDR2 as SYDVKM. CDR3 residues: CASNFNSDDTQYF. DNA of the CDR3: TGTGCCAGCAATTTTAACAGTGATGATACGCAGTATTTT. The full variable domain, with the rest looked up from reference TRBV28 and TRBJ2-3, is DVKVTQSSRYLVKRTGEKVFLECVQDMDHENMFWYRQDPGLGLRLIYFSYDVKMKEKGDIPEGYSVSREKKERFSLILESASTNQTSMYLCASNFNSDDTQYFGPGTRLTVL.

This clonotype was recorded only once. The CDR3 ends on some other residue instead of the conserved phenylalanine or tryptophan, so this is likely a read error. The chain joins TRBV19 to TRBJ2-3; TRBD2 is a possible D gene (6 bases). The CDR3 spans 15 residues. Germline lookup yields CDR1 LNHDA and CDR2 SQIVND (reference sequence). Deletions cut 5 bases from V and 1 base from J, with 13 bases between. The CDR3 bases are TGTGCCAGTAGTGCCACTAGCTATGGCACAGATACGCAGTATCTT. This sequence encodes CASSATSYGTDTQYL.